This TCR beta chain was sequenced for a study of Ad26.COV2.S vaccination and SARS-CoV-2 variants. The overall study: COV1001, an Ad26.COV2.S trial, supplied this vaccine-arm donor. Ad26.COV2.S, an intramuscular injection, was given once or twice 56 days apart. Study conclusions and caveats: Vaccine and placebo recipients had comparable breadth of non-spike TCRs.

The ends were cut back, 3 bases at V and 8 bases at J, with 16 bases in the middle. Germline V CDR1 and CDR2: LNHDA, SQIVND (reference sequence). The CDR3 has 14 residues. With respect to this clone: What it binds is unknown.

This sample's treatment: 15 to 20 received Ad26.COV2.S at low or high dose, single or two shots; about 5 received placebo; per-sample allocation not given. Day 63 following the first vaccine or placebo injection was when the samples were taken. An Ad26 vector expressing Wuhan-strain SARS-CoV-2 spike constituted the vaccine. Sequencing used immunoSEQ multiplex PCR; TCRdb keeps in-frame clones, though not all of them. The sample holds 400,000 to 450,000 clones, around 93% seen once. The specimen comprised peripheral blood, sampled in a trial of Ad26.COV2.S vaccine versus placebo. This clonotype was obtained from a person between 18 and 65 years old who received the Ad26.COV2.S COVID-19 vaccine or a placebo. The rearrangement uses TRBV19 and TRBJ1-2, with D possibly TRBD1 on 6 matching bases. CDR3: CASSMYRVGYGYTF. The CDR3 nucleotides read TGTGCCAGTAGTATGTACAGGGTGGGTTACGGCTACACCTTC.